What follows are 23 T cell receptor beta chains derived from one specimen sequenced in a study of blood T cell repertoires in COVID-19. TCRdb keeps only in-frame clones here, not all; method: immunoSEQ multiplex PCR. The sample carries some 250,000 clones, 75% to 90% recorded once. The sequenced material came from PBMCs or T cells enriched from blood (not recorded which). These receptors all stem from a woman aged 50 to 60 who had recovered from COVID-19.

V is TRBV11-3 and J is TRBJ2-1, with 7 positions matching TRBD2. Unmatched junction bases numbered 6, after V lost 2 bases and J lost 5 bases. The germline V gene has CDR1 SGHNT and CDR2 YENEEA. This CDR3 spans 15 amino acids. This chain's CDR3 is CASSLRREMNNEQFF. CDR3 DNA: TGTGCCAGCAGCTTAAGGCGGGAGATGAACAATGAGCAGTTCTTC. The full variable domain, completed using reference TRBV11-3 and TRBJ2-1, is EAGVVQSPRYKIIEKKQPVAFWCNPISGHNTLYWYLQNLGQGPELLIRYENEEAVDDSQLPKDRFSAERLKGVDSTLKIQPAELGDSAVYLCASSLRREMNNEQFFGPGTRLTVL.

V is TRBV2 and J is TRBJ2-1, with D hard to call. Germline V gene lookup returns CDR1 SNHLY and CDR2 FYNNEI. V shed 0 bases and J shed 4 bases, with 7 bases lying between them. This CDR3 is built from 14 residues. The CDR3 loop reads CASSEAYTYNEQFF. The DNA for the CDR3 is TGTGCCAGCAGTGAAGCATACACGTACAATGAGCAGTTCTTC. The complete variable domain, with remaining parts taken from reference TRBV2 and TRBJ2-1, reads EPEVTQTPSHQVTQMGQEVILRCVPISNHLYFYWYRQILGQKVEFLVSFYNNEISEKSEIFDDQFSVERPDGSNFTLKIRSTKLEDSAMYFCASSEAYTYNEQFFGPGTRLTVL.

This clone was seen once. The chain has TRBV10-3 and TRBJ1-1; possibly TRBD1 for D (5 bases). The V gene lost 7 bases and the J gene lost 3 bases, with 12 bases spanning the gap. Germline loops: CDR1 ENHRY, CDR2 SYGVKD. The CDR3 runs 13 residues. CDR3 sequence reads: CAIKSIGDTEAFF. DNA for the CDR3: TGTGCCATCAAAAGTATAGGGGACACTGAAGCTTTCTTT.

CDR3: CASSLSDSSNQPQHF. For the CDR3, the DNA is TGCGCCAGCAGCTTATCCGACAGTAGCAATCAGCCCCAGCATTTT. This chain links TRBV5-1 with TRBJ1-5, with a weak D call TRBD1 (5 bases). V dropped 2 bases and J dropped 0 bases, with 9 bases sitting between them. The CDR3 consists of 15 residues. Germline lookup yields CDR1 SGHRS and CDR2 YFSETQ.

The genes are TRBV7-9 and TRBJ2-7; 7 bases agree with TRBD1. The V segment lost 5 bases and the J segment 0 bases; nucleotides outside the gene matches: 7. The CDR3 spans 15 residues. The germline gives CDR1 SEHNR, CDR2 FQNEAQ (reference sequence). The CDR3 sequence is CASSQGESYSYEQYF. The CDR3 DNA is TGTGCCAGCAGCCAGGGGGAATCCTACTCCTACGAGCAGTACTTC.

The chain joins TRBV18 to TRBJ1-2; D may be TRBD1 (6 bases). The V gene's germline CDR1 is KGHSH and CDR2 LQKENI. This CDR3 contains 14 residues. The V end was cut by 6 bases, the J end by 6 bases, with 17 bases between. As DNA, the CDR3 is TGTGCCAGCTCCCCGCCGGGACATCGGGATGGCTACACCTTC. Residues: CASSPPGHRDGYTF.

The chain couples TRBV9 to TRBJ2-7; D may be TRBD2 (7 bases). The germline gives CDR1 SGDLS, CDR2 YYNGEE. V dropped 0 bases and J dropped 5 bases, with 12 bases sitting between them. CDR3 length: 14 amino acids. DNA for the CDR3: TGTGCCAGCAGCGTAGGGCGGGGGCAGAACGAGCAGTACTTC. It translates to CASSVGRGQNEQYF.

Here the CDR3 DNA reads TGTGCCAGCAGTTACTCCTCTGGGACAAATAATTCACCCCTCCACTTT. Residues: CASSYSSGTNNSPLHF. The chain couples TRBV6-5 to TRBJ1-6; TRBD1 is a possible D gene (6 bases). The V gene's germline CDR1 is MNHEY and CDR2 SVGAGI. Trimming shortened V by 0 bases and J by 5 bases, and 11 bases separated the two germline ends. The CDR3 is made up of 16 amino acids.

This clone was seen just once. The rearrangement links TRBV12-5 to TRBJ1-2; no firm D call. CDR1 and CDR2 (germline): LGHNT, FRNRAP. The germline V and J ends were trimmed by 0 bases and 4 bases, with 15 bases remaining between them. The CDR3 runs to 16 residues. The CDR3 DNA is TGTGCTAGTGGTTTGGTACCAGTACGGGGAGGCTATGGCTACACCTTC. As protein: CASGLVPVRGGYGYTF.

The chain has TRBV27 and TRBJ1-2, with TRBD1 as a possible D gene (5 bases). The germline V gene has CDR1 MNHEY and CDR2 SMNVEV (reference sequence). The CDR3 is 10 amino acids. The germline V and J ends were trimmed by 10 bases and 9 bases, with 12 bases remaining between them. The CDR3 nucleotides are TGTGCCACCCACGGGGGGAGCTACACCTTC. It translates to CATHGGSYTF.

The chain has TRBV5-1 and TRBJ2-1, with TRBD2 identical over 13 bases. The CDR3 is 15 residues long. In germline, CDR1 is SGHRS, CDR2 YFSETQ. Unmatched junction bases numbered 5, after V lost 1 base and J lost 10 bases. The CDR3 DNA follows: TGCGCCAGCAGCTTGCTCGGGACTAGCGGGAACGAGCAGTTCTTC. Its protein is CASSLLGTSGNEQFF. The full variable domain, in which reference TRBV5-1 and TRBJ2-1 provide the parts outside the CDR3, is KAGVTQTPRYLIKTRGQQVTLSCSPISGHRSVSWYQQTPGQGLQFLFEYFSETQRNKGNFPGRFSGRQFSNSRSEMNVSTLELGDSALYLCASSLLGTSGNEQFFGPGTRLTVL.

The chain is built from TRBV4-2 and TRBJ1-2; the D is unclear. Germline CDR1 and CDR2: LGHNA and YNFKEQ. CDR3 size: 16 residues. The germline V and J ends were trimmed by 4 bases and 8 bases, with 23 bases remaining between them. CDR3 coding DNA: TGTGCCAGCAGCCCTTTTGGGGAGGGTTCATTTATGGGCTACACCTTC. Its translation is CASSPFGEGSFMGYTF.

Ten or more counts support this clone. The chain recombines TRBV4-2 with TRBJ2-7, with 12 bases fitting TRBD2. Trimming removed 0 bases from V and 6 bases from J; junction bases left unmatched: 6. CDR1 and CDR2 (germline): LGHNA, YNFKEQ. The CDR3 is 16 residues long. CDR3 sequence: CASSQDLASGRGEQYF. The CDR3 DNA reads as TGTGCCAGCAGCCAAGATCTCGCTAGCGGGAGGGGCGAGCAGTACTTC.

The chain recombines TRBV11-2 with TRBJ2-1, with D unclear. From germline, CDR1 is SGHAT and CDR2 FQNNGV. This CDR3 spans 15 amino acids. V lost 5 bases and J lost 0, with 11 bases in between. As DNA, the CDR3 is TGTGCCAGCAGCCCCGACATTGGCTCCTACAATGAGCAGTTCTTC. It translates to CASSPDIGSYNEQFF.

The chain couples TRBV18 to TRBJ2-2; 14 bases map to TRBD2. J lost 0 bases, V lost 2 bases, and 8 bases had no gene match. The CDR3 is 20 amino acids. Germline V gene lookup returns CDR1 KGHSH and CDR2 LQKENI. This chain's CDR3 is CASSPNPLTSGRANTGELFF. The CDR3 nucleotides are TGTGCCAGCTCACCAAATCCTCTGACTAGCGGGAGGGCGAACACCGGGGAGCTGTTTTTT.

The V and J genes are TRBV5-1 and TRBJ2-7; 16 bases line up with TRBD2. The V gene end was trimmed by 3 bases and the J gene end by 1 base; junction bases not matched to a gene: 4. Germline assignment: CDR1 SGHRS and CDR2 YFSETQ. The CDR3 sequence is 17 residues long. The DNA for the CDR3 is TGCGCCAGCAGCTGGGGACTAGCGGGAGGGCCGTCCTACGAGCAGTACTTC. Translation: CASSWGLAGGPSYEQYF.

The rearrangement joins TRBV28 to TRBJ1-2, with D perhaps TRBD1 (5 bases). Trimming took off 1 base at V and 3 bases at J, with 12 bases between the two ends. This CDR3 has 15 amino acids. From germline, CDR1 is MDHEN and CDR2 SYDVKM. The CDR3 sequence is CASSLFGGGDYGYTF. As DNA, the CDR3 is TGTGCCAGCAGTTTATTCGGGGGAGGCGACTATGGCTACACCTTC.

The chain carries TRBV5-1 and TRBJ2-7, with 10 bases aligning to TRBD2. The CDR3 is 15 amino acids. Unmatched junction bases numbered 3, after V lost 3 bases and J lost 0 bases. Germline CDR1 and CDR2: SGHRS and YFSETQ. CDR3 bases: TGCGCCAGCAGCTCTAGCGGGAGTATCTCCTACGAGCAGTACTTC. Translating gives CASSSSGSISYEQYF.

The CDR3 reads CAWSVTSGRALYF. DNA of the CDR3: TGTGCCTGGAGTGTAACTAGCGGGAGGGCCCTGTACTTC. The chain combines TRBV30 with TRBJ2-7; 13 nucleotides align to TRBD2. CDR1 is GTSNPN and CDR2 is SVGIG in the germline V gene (reference sequence). The CDR3 length is 13 residues. Trimming cost V 0 bases and J 12 bases; bases outside gene matches: 5.

The chain couples TRBV7-9 to TRBJ1-3; D uncertain. The V end was cut by 5 bases, the J end by 8 bases, with 10 bases between. Germline V gives CDR1 SEHNR, CDR2 FQNEAQ (reference sequence). CDR3 length: 12 amino acids. CDR3 loop: CASSQGLDTIYF. The DNA for the CDR3 is TGTGCCAGCAGCCAAGGACTGGACACCATATATTTT.

The genes are TRBV7-2 and TRBJ2-3, with 11 nucleotides matching TRBD2. V was clipped by 3 bases and J by 0 bases; unmatched bases: 5. CDR3 length: 17 amino acids. Germline V gene lookup returns CDR1 SGHTA and CDR2 FQGNSA. The CDR3, as DNA: TGTGCCAGCAGCTTCCGGACTAGCGGGTCTAGCACAGATACGCAGTATTTT. As protein: CASSFRTSGSSTDTQYF.

The chain employs TRBV28 and TRBJ2-2; 7 positions match TRBD2. The junction had 11 bases not matched to a gene; V was cut back by 7 bases and J by 9 bases. This CDR3 is 14 amino acids long. Germline V gives CDR1 MDHEN, CDR2 SYDVKM. The CDR3 here is CASTPAGLDRELFF. The CDR3 DNA is TGTGCCAGCACTCCAGCGGGGCTCGACCGGGAGCTGTTTTTT.

The sample holds a few counts of this clone. The V gene is TRBV28, the J gene TRBJ2-2, with 9 bases aligning to TRBD2. This CDR3 has 16 residues. The germline gives CDR1 MDHEN, CDR2 SYDVKM. The V gene end was trimmed by 5 bases and the J gene end by 6 bases; junction bases not matched to a gene: 10. The CDR3 sequence is CASSRSPGLAPGELFF. CDR3 coding DNA: TGTGCCAGCAGTCGATCACCGGGACTAGCCCCCGGGGAGCTGTTTTTT.